This TCR beta chain stems from a study of T cell responses to AZD1222 COVID-19 vaccine. In regard to this clone: Its antigen remains unidentified.

Study-level results: Reports say nearly half of spike-specific TCRs go after unmutated variant regions. It should be noted that donors were predominantly white British and more often female, and clonal diversity was possibly underestimated.

Sequenced by immunoSEQ multiplex PCR; TCRdb stores in-frame clones only, minus some. The sample has about 120,000 clones, 80% to 90% seen once. CDR3 length: 13 residues. Trimming removed 10 bases at V and 4 bases at J, with 14 bases between. CDR1 is MNHEY, CDR2 SMNVEV, per germline (reference sequence). The specimen was peripheral blood, collected on day 0 of AZD1222 vaccination. The receptor was derived from an adult in good health. The V call is TRBV27, the J call TRBJ2-4; D might be TRBD2 (6 bases). Written as DNA, the CDR3 is TGTGCCACCGGGCAGGGAGGAAAAAACATTCAGTACTTC. Residues: CATGQGGKNIQYF.